A single sample gave rise to the 20 T cell receptor beta chains below, sequenced in a study of blood T cell repertoires in COVID-19. The table came from immunoSEQ multiplex PCR; TCRdb's copy has only in-frame clones and leaves some out. The sample consists of approximately 70,000 clones, 86% of them appearing once. Material for sequencing was peripheral blood. These TCRs come from a woman between 55 and 75 years old with acute or convalescent COVID-19.

The V call is TRBV6-6, the J call TRBJ2-1; D is unresolved. This CDR3 is built from 13 residues. The germline V gene has CDR1 MNHNY and CDR2 SVGAGI (reference sequence). V shed 0 bases and J shed 15 bases, with 15 bases lying between them. The CDR3 sequence: CASSYSPQGAPFF. The CDR3 nucleotides are TGTGCCAGCAGTTACTCGCCCCAAGGAGCGCCGTTCTTC.

This CDR3 is CASSPRSGNEQYF. CDR3 bases: TGTGCCAGCAGTCCCCGCTCGGGGAACGAGCAGTACTTC. This chain joins TRBV12-3 or TRBV12-4 and TRBJ2-7; D possibly corresponds to TRBD2 (5 bases). Trimming removed 5 bases at V and 5 bases at J, with 13 bases between. CDR3 length: 13 amino acids.

This chain uses TRBV6-5 with TRBJ2-7; D is perhaps TRBD1 (5 bases). In germline, CDR1 is MNHEY, CDR2 SVGAGI. CDR3 length equals 14 residues. The ends were cut back, 6 bases at V and 3 bases at J, with 15 bases in the middle. The CDR3 loop reads CASSRASNFYEQYF. The DNA for the CDR3 is TGTGCCAGCAGCAGGGCCTCAAATTTCTACGAGCAGTACTTC.

The V call is TRBV3-1 (or the pseudogene TRBV3-2), the J call TRBJ2-3; possible D gene TRBD1, 5 bases. Trimming removed 3 bases from V and 6 bases from J, with 16 bases in between. Germline V CDR1 and CDR2: LGHDT, YNNKEL (reference sequence). The CDR3 consists of 15 residues. This chain's CDR3 is CASSQGQWDGDTQYF. The CDR3 nucleotides are TGTGCCAGCAGCCAGGGGCAGTGGGATGGGGATACGCAGTATTTT.

In its sample, this clone was seen once. The chain has TRBV3-1 (or the pseudogene TRBV3-2) and TRBJ1-2; 7 bases match TRBD1. V was clipped by 4 bases and J by 8 bases; unmatched bases: 10. CDR1 is LGHDT, CDR2 YNNKEL, per germline (reference sequence). The CDR3 runs to 14 residues. The CDR3 loop reads CASSLRQTGHGYTF. The DNA for the CDR3 is TGTGCCAGCAGCCTACGCCAGACAGGGCACGGCTACACCTTC.

The rearrangement uses TRBV7-2 and TRBJ1-5; D ambiguous. CDR3 size: 13 residues. In germline, CDR1 is SGHTA, CDR2 FQGNSA. V lost 1 base and J lost 11, with 12 bases in between. CDR3 sequence reads: CASSLGPVLAQHF. As DNA, the CDR3 is TGTGCCAGCAGCTTAGGCCCGGTCTTGGCCCAGCATTTT.

The chain joins TRBV6-5 to TRBJ1-4; D may be TRBD1 (5 bases). The CDR3 totals 13 residues. Trimming left V 0 bases short and J 8 bases short, with 7 bases between. The V gene's germline CDR1 is MNHEY and CDR2 SVGAGI. CDR3 sequence: CASSYSKGEKLFF. CDR3 nucleotides: TGTGCCAGCAGTTACTCGAAGGGGGAAAAACTGTTTTTT.

This clone was detected a few times. The chain couples TRBV6-4 to TRBJ2-3, with 7 positions matching TRBD2. The germline V gene encodes CDR1 MRHNA and CDR2 SNTAGT. The J segment lost 3 bases and the V segment lost 5 bases, leaving 5 bases of the junction unmatched. This CDR3 has 14 residues. CDR3 region: CASSNELATDTQYF. For the CDR3, the DNA is TGTGCCAGCAGTAACGAACTAGCGACAGATACGCAGTATTTT.

The V gene is TRBV14, the J gene TRBJ2-1; 7 positions agree with TRBD1. Germline CDR1 SGHDN, CDR2 FVKESK. CDR3 length: 15 amino acids. V trimming: 3 bases; J trimming: 9 bases; junction bases outside the gene matches: 11. CDR3 sequence (DNA): TGTGCCAGCAGCCAGACAGGGCTAGGTCTCAGTGAGCAGTTCTTC. Translated: CASSQTGLGLSEQFF.

This chain's CDR3 is CASSPGLAGGLSYEQYF. In DNA form, the CDR3 reads TGCGCCAGCAGCCCCGGACTAGCGGGGGGCCTCTCCTACGAGCAGTACTTC. This chain uses TRBV5-1 with TRBJ2-7; 14 nucleotides line up with TRBD2. The CDR3 extends over 17 amino acids. With V trimmed by 4 bases and J by 0 bases, 6 bases remained unmatched. The germline V gene encodes CDR1 SGHRS and CDR2 YFSETQ. Full variable domain (remainder filled in from reference TRBV5-1 and TRBJ2-7): KAGVTQTPRYLIKTRGQQVTLSCSPISGHRSVSWYQQTPGQGLQFLFEYFSETQRNKGNFPGRFSGRQFSNSRSEMNVSTLELGDSALYLCASSPGLAGGLSYEQYFGPGTRLTVT.

V is TRBV6-6 and J is TRBJ1-1; no definite D call. Germline CDR1 and CDR2: MNHNY and SVGAGI (reference sequence). V was clipped by 5 bases and J by 0 bases, with 10 bases between them. This CDR3 is 14 amino acids long. The CDR3 spells CASSPLQMNTEAFF. Written as DNA, the CDR3 is TGTGCCAGCAGTCCCCTTCAGATGAACACTGAAGCTTTCTTT.

This rearrangement joins TRBV4-1 to TRBJ1-3; D gene uncertain. Germline V gene lookup returns CDR1 MGHRA and CDR2 YSYEKL. Trimming shortened V by 3 bases and J by 2 bases, and 14 bases separated the two germline ends. The CDR3 loop spans 16 amino acids. The CDR3 region has the DNA TGCGCCAGCAGCCAGGAGGGTCGGGTTGCTGGAAACACCATATATTTT. It is translated as CASSQEGRVAGNTIYF.

V is TRBV3-1 (or the pseudogene TRBV3-2) and J is TRBJ2-1; TRBD2 aligns across 8 bases. V shed 3 bases, J shed 7 bases, and the junction held 8 bases outside the gene matches. Germline-derived CDR1 and CDR2 are LGHDT and YNNKEL (reference sequence). This CDR3 spans 15 amino acids. DNA of the CDR3: TGTGCCAGCAGCCACTACGGGGGGGGAGTGAATGAGCAGTTCTTC. The encoded protein is CASSHYGGGVNEQFF.

The chain has TRBV7-3 and TRBJ1-1; no reliable D call. Germline CDR1 is SGHTA and CDR2 is FQGTGA. V lost 4 bases to trimming and J lost 5 bases, with 5 bases between them. This CDR3 is 11 amino acids long. The CDR3 protein is CASSSGTEAFF. CDR3 bases: TGTGCCAGCAGCTCCGGGACTGAAGCTTTCTTT.

The genes are TRBV5-1 and TRBJ2-5, with D perhaps matching TRBD2 (5 bases). V was trimmed by 4 bases and J by 4 bases, leaving 14 bases between them. Germline CDR1 reads SGHRS; CDR2 reads YFSETQ. This CDR3 spans 14 amino acids. The CDR3 here is CASSPRTAGETQYF. The CDR3 DNA follows: TGCGCCAGCAGCCCACGGACTGCAGGAGAGACCCAGTACTTC.

The sample holds one count of this clone. This rearrangement joins TRBV20-1 to TRBJ2-1; 10 nucleotides align to TRBD2. The germline gives CDR1 DFQATT, CDR2 SNEGSKA (reference sequence). CDR3 size: 11 residues. In DNA form, the CDR3 reads TGCGGACTAGCGGACTACAATGAGCAGTTCTTC. Translation: CGLADYNEQFF.

This chain connects TRBV28 to TRBJ2-2; 7 bases line up with TRBD1. V shed 5 bases and J 3 bases; nucleotides not matched to a gene: 6. The CDR3 runs to 15 residues. Germline lookup yields CDR1 MDHEN and CDR2 SYDVKM. The CDR3 bases are TGTGCCAGCAGTGAGGGACAGCGACACACCGGGGAGCTGTTTTTT. Translation: CASSEGQRHTGELFF.

This clone has just one count. This sequence joins TRBV10-1 and TRBJ2-2, with D possibly matching TRBD2 (5 bases). The V gene's germline CDR1 is WNHNN and CDR2 SYGVQD (reference sequence). With 0 bases removed from V and 0 bases from J, the gap between germline ends came to 8 bases. This CDR3 has 16 amino acids. The CDR3 nucleotides are TGCGCCAGCAGTGAGTCGAGAGGGCCGAACACCGGGGAGCTGTTTTTT. It specifies CASSESRGPNTGELFF.

The chain carries TRBV7-9 and TRBJ2-7; TRBD2 agrees at 11 bases. The ends lost 5 bases at V and 2 bases at J; junction bases unmatched: 5. Germline CDR1 and CDR2: SEHNR and FQNEAQ (reference sequence). This CDR3 region has 15 residues. The CDR3 loop reads CASSVSSGGPYEQYF. In nucleotides, the CDR3 is TGTGCCAGCAGCGTGTCTAGCGGGGGGCCCTACGAGCAGTACTTC.

The chain couples TRBV29-1 to TRBJ2-5; D possibly corresponds to TRBD2 (6 bases). Germline lookup yields CDR1 SQVTM and CDR2 ANQGSEA. With 6 bases removed from V and 4 bases from J, the gap between germline ends came to 15 bases. The CDR3 length is 13 residues. The CDR3 protein is CSVYIDGGETQYF. The CDR3 DNA is TGCAGCGTCTACATAGACGGGGGAGAGACCCAGTACTTC. The full variable domain, in which reference TRBV29-1 and TRBJ2-5 provide the parts outside the CDR3, is SAVISQKPSRDICQRGTSLTIQCQVDSQVTMMFWYRQQPGQSLTLIATANQGSEATYESGFVIDKFPISRPNLTFSTLTVSNMSPEDSSIYLCSVYIDGGETQYFGPGTRLLVL.